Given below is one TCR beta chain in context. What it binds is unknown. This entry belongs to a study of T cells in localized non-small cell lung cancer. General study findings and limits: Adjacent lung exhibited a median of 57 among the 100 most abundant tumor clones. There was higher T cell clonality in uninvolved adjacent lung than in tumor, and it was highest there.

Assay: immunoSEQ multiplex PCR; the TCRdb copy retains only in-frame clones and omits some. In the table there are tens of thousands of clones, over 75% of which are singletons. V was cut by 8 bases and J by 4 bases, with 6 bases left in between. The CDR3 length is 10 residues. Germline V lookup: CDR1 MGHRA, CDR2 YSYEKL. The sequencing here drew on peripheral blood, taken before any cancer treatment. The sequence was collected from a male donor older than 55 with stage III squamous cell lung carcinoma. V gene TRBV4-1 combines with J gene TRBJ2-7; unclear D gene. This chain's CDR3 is CASSRYEQYF. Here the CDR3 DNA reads TGCGCCAGCTCGAGGTACGAGCAGTACTTC.